This T cell receptor beta chain was identified in a study of T cells in Graves' hyperthyroidism and ophthalmopathy (dated by TCRdb to the late 2010s). Study-level background: To identify TCR V-J signatures that set the groups apart, the researchers used a discovery cohort of 100 or so patients, made up of some 41 with Graves' ophthalmopathy and around 58 with stable Graves' hyperthyroidism. Prospective prediction of ophthalmopathy was tested in an independent validation cohort consisting of 18 to 20 hyperthyroidism patients and more than 15 patients who later progressed to ophthalmopathy. The roughly 99 discovery patients were divided at random into training and test sets in a 7:3 ratio. Thyroid tissue and blood T-cell repertoires from about six Graves' hyperthyroidism patients were also compared in the study. After blood sampling, hyperthyroidism patients were treated with methimazole at a starting dose of 30 mg daily, and ophthalmopathy patients were treated with high-dose intravenous methylprednisolone. The paper reports TCR Vbeta CDR3 sequencing of roughly 140 peripheral blood samples: some 44 ophthalmopathy, around 80 hyperthyroidism and approximately 17 progressor patients. Study-level results and caveats: Blood samples also contained most of the expanded thyroid clonotypes (frequency above 0.001), which suggests that blood repertoires may reflect thyroid immune responses. During validation, the model predicted progression to ophthalmopathy a median of roughly six months ahead of onset, with around 71% sensitivity and 72.22% specificity. Ophthalmopathy was separated from stable hyperthyroidism by a 13 V-J signature model, with around 90% sensitivity and about 81% specificity obtained in cross-validation and 80%/75% obtained in testing. Sample size was not statistically predetermined, and investigators were not blinded to group allocation.

Concerning this clonotype: Its specific antigen is unknown. At one end, the junction sequence differs from germline, possibly due to a read error.

The CDR3 spans 16 residues, from the cysteine through the phenylalanine. Just the 48-base CDR3 DNA is kept, in frame starting at base 1. The CDR1 and CDR2 encoded by the germline V gene are SGHVS and FQNEAQ. Stable Graves' hyperthyroidism was defined as the absence of progression to ophthalmopathy over 18 months of follow-up. The hyperthyroidism patients were between 18 and 65 years old and newly diagnosed, with a disease duration of less than 2 months. The study excluded patients with uncontrolled infections, other autoimmune diseases, pregnancy or lactation. Diagnoses relied on clinical symptoms, serum thyroxine and TRAb, thyroid ultrasound and orbital computed tomography. Trizol reagent was used to extract total RNA, and RNA quality was then checked on an Agilent 2100 Bioanalyzer. The TCR beta CDR3 regions were amplified from RNA transcripts. For the first round of RT-PCR on the TCR CDR3, the HTBI primer set was used together with the Qiagen OneStep RT-PCR kit. Libraries were constructed in a second round of multiplex PCR, after which size selection and purification were performed. Sequencing of the libraries was done on an Illumina HiSeq2000 using paired-end 100 bp reads. The paper's processing steps were these. SOAPnuke was used to process the raw data, throwing out any read that contained adapters or uncalled bases, had a mean Phred below 15, or lacked an exact constant-primer or identifier match. COPE v1.2.5 was used to merge the high-quality paired reads, and each unique nucleotide sequence was defined as a clonotype. Clonotypes were aligned to IMGT TRBV, TRBD and TRBJ reference segments using MiTCR v1.1. Analysis was restricted to V-J combinations with a frequency above 0.0001, which covered roughly 99% of repertoires. The TCS score was defined as the ratio of F50 (clonal expansion) to E x V (chaos), calculated using BLOSUM62-based TCRdist between CDR3 peptides within each V-J. Welch's t-statistics and random forest reduced some 510 V-J features to under 15, which were used in a naive Bayes classifier (R e1071). The similarity between thyroid and blood repertoires was quantified using the Morisita-Horn index. TCRdb itself trimmed the public reads at Q25 with fastp, ran MiXCR and retained productive beta chains. Rows are combined by CDR3 protein, so each entry shows the most common genes and DNA. The V and J calls reflect TCRdb's pipeline rather than the authors' work. The sample includes about 49,000 distinct CDR3 sequences, with roughly 56% observed a single time. The ten most abundant clones make up under 35% of the sample.

Here the chain combines TRBV7-8 and TRBJ1-1; tentative D gene TRBD1, with 5 bases matching. This receptor was identified in a man between 18 and 29 years old with Graves' hyperthyroidism. Sequenced input: peripheral blood or thyroid tissue (not recorded which). The CDR3 region has the sequence CASRLRRGPESTEALF. Read as DNA, the sequence is TGTGCCAGCAGACTTAGAAGGGGTCCGGAAAGCACTGAAGCCCTCTTT.